Described below is a single TCR beta chain sequence and its context. What it recognizes is unknown. Prepared libraries of TCR beta cDNA carried unique molecular identifiers. TCRdb fed the PCR reads into MiXCR, producing one record per CDR3 protein. Of about 540,000 distinct CDR3 sequences listed, around a third were seen once; the top ten hold 5% to 6%. The sample belongs to a study of post-analysis software for immune sequencing data. Broader study findings: Four or five TRBV segments, TRBV5-6, TRBV5-1 and TRBV20-1 among them, were found more frequent in patients than controls.

From germline, CDR1 is LGHDT and CDR2 YNNKEL (reference sequence). This CDR3 is built from 16 residues. V lost 4 bases and J lost 3, with 16 bases in between. This receptor was taken from a girl under 18 with multiple sclerosis. Specimen: blood. The rearrangement joins TRBV3-1 to TRBJ2-1; D tentatively fits TRBD1 or TRBD2 (5 bases each). CDR3 in amino acids: CASSRSSGTGYNEQFF. DNA for the CDR3: TGTGCCAGCAGCCGTAGCTCCGGGACCGGCTACAATGAGCAGTTCTTC.